This entry is about one TCR beta chain. Its antigen is not identified. This specimen belongs to a study of T cell responses to AZD1222 COVID-19 vaccine. Study summary: Combined were second doses at about 4 or about 12 weeks.

The data were produced by immunoSEQ multiplex PCR, yet TCRdb's version contains in-frame clones alone and is incomplete. In the table there are some 100,000 clones, approximately 87% of which are singletons. Findings of the study overall: As reported, nearly half of all spike-specific TCRs target variant regions that are unmutated.

V shed 7 bases, J shed 0 bases, and the junction held 6 bases outside the gene matches. Germline V CDR1 and CDR2: SNHLY, FYNNEI. The CDR3 loop spans 16 amino acids. The chain joins TRBV2 to TRBJ2-3; 11 bases are a match to TRBD2. This receptor was taken from an adult in good health. Sequenced here: peripheral blood, sampled on day 0 of AZD1222 vaccination. The CDR3 is CASNSLAGGSTDTQYF. CDR3 nucleotide sequence: TGTGCCAGCAACTCCCTAGCGGGGGGCAGCACAGATACGCAGTATTTT. Full variable domain (rest looked up from reference TRBV2 and TRBJ2-3): EPEVTQTPSHQVTQMGQEVILRCVPISNHLYFYWYRQILGQKVEFLVSFYNNEISEKSEIFDDQFSVERPDGSNFTLKIRSTKLEDSAMYFCASNSLAGGSTDTQYFGPGTRLTVL.